The clone carrying this TCR beta chain was detected only once. The PCR was carried out with 60 Vbeta primers and 13 Jbeta primers. Repertoires were generated with immunoSEQ multiplex PCR, while TCRdb's copy carries only in-frame clones and drops some. The sample includes 100,000 to 150,000 clones, roughly 70% of them seen just once. The data originate from a study of cytomegalovirus exposure and HLA in healthy donors. The ends lost 8 bases at V and 4 bases at J; junction bases unmatched: 1. Germline loops: CDR1 MNHEY, CDR2 SVGAGI. The length of the CDR3 is 12 residues. Sequenced sample: PBMCs. The receptor's source is a woman in her fifties or sixties in good health and CMV-seropositive. The rearrangement joins TRBV6-5 to TRBJ1-5, with 8 nucleotides matching TRBD1. CDR3 DNA sequence: TGTGCCAGCGGGACAGGTAATCAGCCCCAGCATTTT. The encoded protein is CASGTGNQPQHF.